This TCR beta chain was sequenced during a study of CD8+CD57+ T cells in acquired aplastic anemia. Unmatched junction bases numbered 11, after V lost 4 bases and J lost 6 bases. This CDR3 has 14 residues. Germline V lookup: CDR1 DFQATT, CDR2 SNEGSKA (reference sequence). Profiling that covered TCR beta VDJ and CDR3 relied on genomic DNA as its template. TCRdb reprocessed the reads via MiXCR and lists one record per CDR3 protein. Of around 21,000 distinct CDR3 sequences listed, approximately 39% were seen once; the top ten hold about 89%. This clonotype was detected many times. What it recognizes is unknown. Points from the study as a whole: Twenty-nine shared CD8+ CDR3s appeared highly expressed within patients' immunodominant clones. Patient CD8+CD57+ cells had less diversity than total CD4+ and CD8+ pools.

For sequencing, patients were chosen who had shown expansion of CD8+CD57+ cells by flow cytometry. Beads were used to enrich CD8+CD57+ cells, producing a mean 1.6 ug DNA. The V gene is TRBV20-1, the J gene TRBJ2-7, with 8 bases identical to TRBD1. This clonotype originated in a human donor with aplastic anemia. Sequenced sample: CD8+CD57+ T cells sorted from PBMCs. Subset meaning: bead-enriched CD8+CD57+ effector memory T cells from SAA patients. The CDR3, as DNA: TGCAGTGCTAAGCATGGACAGGGTCTTAGCGAGCAGTACTTC. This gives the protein CSAKHGQGLSEQYF.